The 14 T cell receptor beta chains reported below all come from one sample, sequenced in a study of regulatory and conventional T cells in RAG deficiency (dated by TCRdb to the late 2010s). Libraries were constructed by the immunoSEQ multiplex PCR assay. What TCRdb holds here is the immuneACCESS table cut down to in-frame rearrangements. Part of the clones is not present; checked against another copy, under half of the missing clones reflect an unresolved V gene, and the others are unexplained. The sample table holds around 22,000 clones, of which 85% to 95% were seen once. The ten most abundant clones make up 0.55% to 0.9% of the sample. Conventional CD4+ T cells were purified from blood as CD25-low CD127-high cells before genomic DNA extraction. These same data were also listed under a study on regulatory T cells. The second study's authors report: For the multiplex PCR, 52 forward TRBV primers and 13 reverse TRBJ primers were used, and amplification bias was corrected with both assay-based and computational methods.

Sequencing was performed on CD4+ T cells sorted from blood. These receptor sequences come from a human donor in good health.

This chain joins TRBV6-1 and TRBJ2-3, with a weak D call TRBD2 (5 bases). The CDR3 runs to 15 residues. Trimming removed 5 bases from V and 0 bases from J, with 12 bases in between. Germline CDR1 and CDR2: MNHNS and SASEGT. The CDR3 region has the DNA TGTGCCAGCAGTCTCCAGAGGACTAGCACAGATACGCAGTATTTT. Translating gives CASSLQRTSTDTQYF.

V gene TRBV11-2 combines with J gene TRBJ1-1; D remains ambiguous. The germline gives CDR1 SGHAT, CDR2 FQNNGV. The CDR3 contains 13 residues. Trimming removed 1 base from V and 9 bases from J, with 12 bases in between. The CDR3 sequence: CASSLVGDFKAFF. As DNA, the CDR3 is TGTGCCAGCAGCTTAGTCGGGGATTTTAAAGCTTTCTTT.

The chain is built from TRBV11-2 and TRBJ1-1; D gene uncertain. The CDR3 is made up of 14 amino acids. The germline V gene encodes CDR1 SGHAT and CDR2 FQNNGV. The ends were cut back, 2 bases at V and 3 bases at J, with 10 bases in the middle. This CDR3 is CASSLIGTDTEAFF. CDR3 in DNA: TGTGCCAGCAGCTTAATCGGTACGGACACTGAAGCTTTCTTT.

The DNA of the CDR3 is TGTGCCAGCAGTGAAGTTCTCGGGACAGGGGGCAATGAGCAGTTCTTC. This translates into CASSEVLGTGGNEQFF. The chain uses TRBV6-1 and TRBJ2-1, with TRBD1 matching 11 bases. This CDR3 region has 16 residues. Per germline, CDR1 MNHNS and CDR2 SASEGT. Germline trimming cut 1 base from V and 6 bases from J; bases unmatched to any gene: 5.

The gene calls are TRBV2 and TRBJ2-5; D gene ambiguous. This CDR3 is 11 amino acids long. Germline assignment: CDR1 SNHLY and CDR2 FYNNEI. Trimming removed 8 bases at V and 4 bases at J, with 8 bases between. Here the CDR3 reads CASSYLETQYF. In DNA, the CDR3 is TGTGCCAGCTCTTACTTAGAGACCCAGTACTTC.

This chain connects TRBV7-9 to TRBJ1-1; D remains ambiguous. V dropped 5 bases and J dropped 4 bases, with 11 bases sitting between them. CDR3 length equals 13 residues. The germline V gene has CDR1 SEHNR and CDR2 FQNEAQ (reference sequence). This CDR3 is CASSTDLVTEAFF. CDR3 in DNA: TGTGCCAGCAGCACGGACCTCGTCACTGAAGCTTTCTTT.

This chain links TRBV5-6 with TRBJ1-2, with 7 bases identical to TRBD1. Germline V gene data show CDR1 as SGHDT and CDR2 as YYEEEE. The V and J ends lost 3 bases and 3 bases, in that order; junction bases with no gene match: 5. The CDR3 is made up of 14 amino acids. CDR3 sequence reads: CASSSSGTDYGYTF. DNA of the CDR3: TGTGCCAGCAGCTCATCCGGGACAGACTATGGCTACACCTTC.

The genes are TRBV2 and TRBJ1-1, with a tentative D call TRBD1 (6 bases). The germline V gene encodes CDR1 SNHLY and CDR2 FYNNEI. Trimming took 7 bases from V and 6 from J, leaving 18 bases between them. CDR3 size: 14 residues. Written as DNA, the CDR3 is TGTGCCAGCACCGGCCAGGCAGGGGATGCTGAAGCTTTCTTT. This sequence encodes CASTGQAGDAEAFF.

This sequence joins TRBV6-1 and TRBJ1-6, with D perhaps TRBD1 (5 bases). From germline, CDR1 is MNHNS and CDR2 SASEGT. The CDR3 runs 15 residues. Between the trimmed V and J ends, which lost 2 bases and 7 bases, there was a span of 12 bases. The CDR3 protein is CASSELEGANSPLHF. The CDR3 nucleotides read TGTGCCAGCAGTGAATTGGAAGGGGCGAATTCACCCCTCCACTTT.

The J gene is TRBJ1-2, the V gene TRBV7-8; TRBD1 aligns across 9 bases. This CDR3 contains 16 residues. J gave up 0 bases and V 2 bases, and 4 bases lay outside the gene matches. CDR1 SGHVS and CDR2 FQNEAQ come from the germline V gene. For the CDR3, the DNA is TGTGCCAGCAGCTTAACTCGGGACAGGGCTAACTATGGCTACACCTTC. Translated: CASSLTRDRANYGYTF. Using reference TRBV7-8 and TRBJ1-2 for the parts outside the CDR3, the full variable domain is GAGVSQSPRYKVAKRGQDVALRCDPISGHVSLFWYQQALGQGPEFLTYFQNEAQLDKSGLPSDRFFAERPEGSVSTLKIQRTQQEDSAVYLCASSLTRDRANYGYTFGSGTRLTVV.

The CDR3 DNA follows: TGTGCCAGCACCGACGGGGGGGTAGGTGAAAAACTGTTTTTT. Residues: CASTDGGVGEKLFF. The genes are TRBV6-1 and TRBJ1-4; D is possibly TRBD1 (5 bases). The CDR3 spans 14 residues. Germline V gene data show CDR1 as MNHNS and CDR2 as SASEGT. Trimming removed 7 bases at V and 7 bases at J, with 16 bases between.

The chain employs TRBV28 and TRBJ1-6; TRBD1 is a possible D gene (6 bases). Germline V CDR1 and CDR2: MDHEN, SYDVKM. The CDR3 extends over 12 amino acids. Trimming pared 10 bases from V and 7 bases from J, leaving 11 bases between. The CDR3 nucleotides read TGTGCCATCGACACAGGGAATTCACCCCTCCACTTT. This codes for CAIDTGNSPLHF.

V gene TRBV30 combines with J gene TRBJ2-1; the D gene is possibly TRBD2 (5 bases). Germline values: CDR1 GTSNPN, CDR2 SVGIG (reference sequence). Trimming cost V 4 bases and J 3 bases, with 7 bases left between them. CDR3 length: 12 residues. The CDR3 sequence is CAWNRDYNEQFF. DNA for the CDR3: TGTGCCTGGAACCGGGACTACAATGAGCAGTTCTTC. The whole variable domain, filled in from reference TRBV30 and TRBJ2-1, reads SQTIHQWPATLVQPVGSPLSLECTVEGTSNPNLYWYRQAAGRGLQLLFYSVGIGQISSEVPQNLSASRPQDRQFILSSKKLLLSDSGFYLCAWNRDYNEQFFGPGTRLTVL.

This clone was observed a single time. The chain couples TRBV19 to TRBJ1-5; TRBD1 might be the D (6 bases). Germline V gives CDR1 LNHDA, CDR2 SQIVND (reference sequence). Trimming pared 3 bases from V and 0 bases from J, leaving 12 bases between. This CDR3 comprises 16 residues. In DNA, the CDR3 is TGTGCCAGTAGTATCGGAGGGGGGACTAGCAATCAGCCCCAGCATTTT. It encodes CASSIGGGTSNQPQHF.